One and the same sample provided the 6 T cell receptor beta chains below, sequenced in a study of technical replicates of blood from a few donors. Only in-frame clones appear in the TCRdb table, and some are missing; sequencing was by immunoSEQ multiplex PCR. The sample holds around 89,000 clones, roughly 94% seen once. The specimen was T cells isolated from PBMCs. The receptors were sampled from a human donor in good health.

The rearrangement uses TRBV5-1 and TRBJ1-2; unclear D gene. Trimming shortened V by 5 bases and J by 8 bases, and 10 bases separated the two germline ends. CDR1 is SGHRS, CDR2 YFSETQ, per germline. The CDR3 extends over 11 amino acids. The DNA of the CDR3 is TGCGCCAGCAGGGAGAGTGCGGGCTACACCTTC. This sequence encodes CASRESAGYTF.

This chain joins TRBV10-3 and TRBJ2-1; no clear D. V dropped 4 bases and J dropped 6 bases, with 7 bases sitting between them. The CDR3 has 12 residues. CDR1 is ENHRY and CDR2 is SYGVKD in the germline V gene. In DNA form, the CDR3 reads TGTGCCATCAGTGGGCCGGGCAATGAGCAGTTCTTC. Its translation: CAISGPGNEQFF.

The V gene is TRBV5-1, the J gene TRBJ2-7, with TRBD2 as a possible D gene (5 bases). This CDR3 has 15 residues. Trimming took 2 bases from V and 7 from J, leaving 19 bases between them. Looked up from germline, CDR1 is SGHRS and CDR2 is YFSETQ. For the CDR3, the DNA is TGCGCCAGCAGCTTACAGACGGAGCCGACGGGGGAGCAGTACTTC. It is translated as CASSLQTEPTGEQYF.

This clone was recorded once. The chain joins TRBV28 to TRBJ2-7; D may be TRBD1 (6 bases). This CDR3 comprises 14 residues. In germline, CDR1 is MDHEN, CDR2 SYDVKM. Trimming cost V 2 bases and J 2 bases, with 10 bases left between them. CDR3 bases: TGTGCCAGCAGTTTAAGGGACAATGCCTACGAGCAGTACTTC. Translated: CASSLRDNAYEQYF.

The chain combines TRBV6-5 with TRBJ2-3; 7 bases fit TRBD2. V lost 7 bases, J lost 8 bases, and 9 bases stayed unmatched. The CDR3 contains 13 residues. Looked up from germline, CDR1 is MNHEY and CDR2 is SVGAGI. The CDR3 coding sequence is TGTGCCAGCAACCGACTAGCAGCAACTACGCAGTATTTT. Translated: CASNRLAATTQYF.

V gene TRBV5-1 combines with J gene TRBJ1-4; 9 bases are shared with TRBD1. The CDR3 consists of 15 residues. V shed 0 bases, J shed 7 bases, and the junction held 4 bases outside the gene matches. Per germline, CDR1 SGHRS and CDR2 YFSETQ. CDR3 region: CASSLEGTGFEKLFF. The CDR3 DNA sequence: TGCGCCAGCAGCTTGGAAGGGACAGGGTTTGAAAAACTGTTTTTT.